This is a list of T cell receptor beta chains from one sample in a study of T cell responses to AZD1222 COVID-19 vaccine. Libraries were prepared by immunoSEQ multiplex PCR; TCRdb keeps only in-frame clonotypes and omits some of them. This sample has some 83,000 clones, with 85% to 90% found just once. The sequencing used peripheral blood, collected on day 0 of AZD1222 vaccination. The receptors shown here come from an adult in good health. Each CDR3 is given with its conserved first and last residue. The order of the fields is D gene, J gene, V gene, CDR3 protein. D genes are given only for firm matches.

d_call: TRBD1; j_call: TRBJ1-4; v_call: TRBV14; cdr3_aa: CASSQAGQGNEKLFF
d_call: NA; j_call: TRBJ1-1; v_call: TRBV2; cdr3_aa: CASSVSTNTEAFF
d_call: NA; j_call: TRBJ1-2; v_call: TRBV6-5; cdr3_aa: CASSYSGYYGYTF
d_call: NA; j_call: TRBJ2-7; v_call: TRBV7-6; cdr3_aa: CASSQGTAREQYF
d_call: NA; j_call: TRBJ1-1; v_call: TRBV11-2; cdr3_aa: CASSLKWAGNTEAFF
d_call: NA; j_call: TRBJ1-4; v_call: TRBV30; cdr3_aa: CAWRYDAEKLFF
d_call: NA; j_call: TRBJ2-3; v_call: TRBV3-1/TRBV3-2; cdr3_aa: CASRDFGTDTQYF
d_call: NA; j_call: TRBJ2-3; v_call: TRBV19; cdr3_aa: CASSMGGDTQYF
d_call: NA; j_call: TRBJ2-1; v_call: TRBV7-3; cdr3_aa: CASSPGTYYNEQFF
d_call: NA; j_call: TRBJ2-6; v_call: TRBV28; cdr3_aa: CASSLGPNGANVLTF
d_call: NA; j_call: TRBJ1-2; v_call: TRBV6-2/TRBV6-3; cdr3_aa: CASSVTTGGYGYTF